Listed here are 3 T cell receptor beta chains from one sample, sequenced in a study of T cells in Graves' hyperthyroidism and ophthalmopathy. Amplification of TCR beta CDR3 regions used RNA as the template. The TCR CDR3 first-round RT-PCR relied on the HTBI primer set. TCRdb reprocessed the multiplex PCR reads with MiXCR, giving one entry per CDR3 protein. Here the sample spans fewer than 800,000 distinct CDR3 sequences, about a sixth being singletons. The sequenced material came from blood. All receptors come from a man aged 18-30 years with Graves' hyperthyroidism.

This clonotype occurred a few times. The CDR3 DNA reads as TGTGCCAGCAGCCCCTATTTTGGGACCGGCGGTGAAGCTTTCTTT. Residues: CASSPYFGTGGEAFF. The chain recombines TRBV3-1 with TRBJ1-1, with D perhaps TRBD1 (5 bases). Trimming took off 4 bases at V and 7 bases at J, with 19 bases between the two ends. The length of the CDR3 is 15 residues. Looked up from germline, CDR1 is LGHDT and CDR2 is YNNKEL (reference sequence).

This clonotype appeared many times. The chain carries TRBV20-1 and TRBJ2-7; TRBD1 agrees at 8 bases. Germline loops: CDR1 DFQATT, CDR2 SNEGSKA (reference sequence). The CDR3 has 13 amino acids. Unmatched junction bases numbered 8, after V lost 6 bases and J lost 4 bases. CDR3 loop: CSAEDRGRYEQYF. The DNA of the CDR3 is TGCAGTGCCGAAGACAGGGGTAGGTACGAGCAGTACTTC.

This clonotype was counted at least ten times. The chain recombines TRBV2 with TRBJ2-5; 10 bases are a match to TRBD2. Germline CDR1 SNHLY, CDR2 FYNNEI. The CDR3 contains 14 residues. V lost 8 bases and J lost 2; bases outside the gene matches: 5. CDR3 sequence: CASGGLAVQETQYF. DNA for the CDR3: TGTGCCAGCGGAGGACTAGCGGTTCAAGAGACCCAGTACTTC.